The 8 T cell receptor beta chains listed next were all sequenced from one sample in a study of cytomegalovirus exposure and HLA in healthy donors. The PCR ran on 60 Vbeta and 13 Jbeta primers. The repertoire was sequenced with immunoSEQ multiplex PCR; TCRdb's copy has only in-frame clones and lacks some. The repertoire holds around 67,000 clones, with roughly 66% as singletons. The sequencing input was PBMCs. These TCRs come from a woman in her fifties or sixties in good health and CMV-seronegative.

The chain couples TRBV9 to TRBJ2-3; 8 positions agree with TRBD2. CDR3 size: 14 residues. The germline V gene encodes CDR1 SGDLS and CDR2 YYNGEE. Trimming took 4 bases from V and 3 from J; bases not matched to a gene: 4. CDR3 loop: CASSSSGRTDTQYF. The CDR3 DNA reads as TGTGCCAGCAGCTCGAGCGGGAGAACAGATACGCAGTATTTT.

The CDR3: CASSILGGTEAFF. Written as DNA, the CDR3 is TGTGCCAGTAGTATTTTAGGCGGCACTGAAGCTTTCTTT. The chain carries TRBV19 and TRBJ1-1; D remains ambiguous. The ends were cut back, 3 bases at V and 4 bases at J, with 9 bases in the middle. Germline CDR1 LNHDA, CDR2 SQIVND (reference sequence). The CDR3 sequence is 13 residues long.

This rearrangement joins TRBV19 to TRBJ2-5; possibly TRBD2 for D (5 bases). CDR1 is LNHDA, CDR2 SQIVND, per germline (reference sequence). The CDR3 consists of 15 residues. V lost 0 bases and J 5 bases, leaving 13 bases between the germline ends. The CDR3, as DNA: TGTGCCAGTAGTATAGATCTTGAGGGAGAGGAGACCCAGTACTTC. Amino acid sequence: CASSIDLEGEETQYF.

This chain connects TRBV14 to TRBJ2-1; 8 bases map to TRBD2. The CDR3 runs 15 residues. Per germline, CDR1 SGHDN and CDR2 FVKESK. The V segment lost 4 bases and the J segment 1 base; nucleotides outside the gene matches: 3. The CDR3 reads CASSPSGSSYNEQFF. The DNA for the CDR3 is TGTGCCAGCAGCCCAAGCGGGAGTTCCTACAATGAGCAGTTCTTC.

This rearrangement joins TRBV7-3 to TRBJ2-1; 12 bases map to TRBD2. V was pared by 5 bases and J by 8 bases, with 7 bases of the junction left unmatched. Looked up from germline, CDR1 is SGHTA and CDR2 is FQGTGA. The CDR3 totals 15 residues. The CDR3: CASSPSGRESDEQFF. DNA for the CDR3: TGTGCCAGCAGCCCTAGCGGGAGGGAGAGTGATGAGCAGTTCTTC. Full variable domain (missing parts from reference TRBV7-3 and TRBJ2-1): GAGVSQTPSNKVTEKGKYVELRCDPISGHTALYWYRQSLGQGPEFLIYFQGTGAADDSGLPNDRFFAVRPEGSVSTLKIQRTERGDSAVYLCASSPSGRESDEQFFGPGTRLTVL.

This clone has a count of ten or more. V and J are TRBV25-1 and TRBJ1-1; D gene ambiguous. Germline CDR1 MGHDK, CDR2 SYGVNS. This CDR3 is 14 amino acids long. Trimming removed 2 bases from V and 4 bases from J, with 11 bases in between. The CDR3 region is CASSEMAGSTEAFF. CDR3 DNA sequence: TGTGCCAGCAGTGAAATGGCCGGGTCCACTGAAGCTTTCTTT.

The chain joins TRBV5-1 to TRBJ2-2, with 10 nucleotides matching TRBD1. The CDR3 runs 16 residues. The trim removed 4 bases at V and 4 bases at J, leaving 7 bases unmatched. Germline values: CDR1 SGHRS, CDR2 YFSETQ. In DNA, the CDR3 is TGCGCCAGCAGCACAGGGACAGGGGTGAGCACCGGGGAGCTGTTTTTT. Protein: CASSTGTGVSTGELFF. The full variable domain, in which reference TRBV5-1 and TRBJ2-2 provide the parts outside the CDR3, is KAGVTQTPRYLIKTRGQQVTLSCSPISGHRSVSWYQQTPGQGLQFLFEYFSETQRNKGNFPGRFSGRQFSNSRSEMNVSTLELGDSALYLCASSTGTGVSTGELFFGEGSRLTVL.

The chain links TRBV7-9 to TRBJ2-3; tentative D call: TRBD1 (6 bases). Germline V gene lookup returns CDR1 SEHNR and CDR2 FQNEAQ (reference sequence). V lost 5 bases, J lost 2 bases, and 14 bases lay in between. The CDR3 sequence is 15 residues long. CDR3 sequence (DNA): TGTGCCAGCAGCCGGACAGCTACCCCCACAGATACGCAGTATTTT. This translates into CASSRTATPTDTQYF.